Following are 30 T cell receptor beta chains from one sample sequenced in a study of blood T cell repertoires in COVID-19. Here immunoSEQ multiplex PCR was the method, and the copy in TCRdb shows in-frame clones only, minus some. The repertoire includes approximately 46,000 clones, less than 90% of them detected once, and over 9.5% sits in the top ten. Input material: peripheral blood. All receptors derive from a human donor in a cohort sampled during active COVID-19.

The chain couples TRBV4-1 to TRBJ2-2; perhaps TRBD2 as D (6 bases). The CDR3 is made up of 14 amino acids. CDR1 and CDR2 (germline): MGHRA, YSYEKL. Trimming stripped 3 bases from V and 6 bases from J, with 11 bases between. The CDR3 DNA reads TGCGCCAGCAGCCAGCCCGGAGGGGCCGGGGAGCTGTTTTTT. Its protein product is CASSQPGGAGELFF.

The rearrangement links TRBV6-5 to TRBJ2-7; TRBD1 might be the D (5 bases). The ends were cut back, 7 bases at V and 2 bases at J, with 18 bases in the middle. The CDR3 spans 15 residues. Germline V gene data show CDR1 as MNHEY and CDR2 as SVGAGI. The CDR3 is CASTRGQGNAYEQYF. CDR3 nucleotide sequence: TGTGCCAGCACCCGCGGTCAGGGTAATGCCTACGAGCAGTACTTC.

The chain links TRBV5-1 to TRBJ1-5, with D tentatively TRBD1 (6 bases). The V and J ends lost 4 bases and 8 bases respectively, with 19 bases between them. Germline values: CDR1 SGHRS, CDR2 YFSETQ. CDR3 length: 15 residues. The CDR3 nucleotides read TGCGCCAGCAGCCCTCGCTATGGGGGCGGTAAGCCCCAGCATTTT. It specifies CASSPRYGGGKPQHF.

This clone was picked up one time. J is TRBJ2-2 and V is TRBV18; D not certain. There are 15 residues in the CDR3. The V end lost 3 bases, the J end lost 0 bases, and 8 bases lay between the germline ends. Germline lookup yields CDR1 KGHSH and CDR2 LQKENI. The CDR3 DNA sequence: TGTGCCAGCTCACCCTTGAACACGAACACCGGGGAGCTGTTTTTT. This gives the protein CASSPLNTNTGELFF.

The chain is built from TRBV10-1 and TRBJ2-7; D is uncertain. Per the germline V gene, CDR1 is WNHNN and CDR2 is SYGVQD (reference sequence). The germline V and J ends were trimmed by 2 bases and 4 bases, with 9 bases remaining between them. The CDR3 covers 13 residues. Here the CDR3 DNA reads TGCGCCAGCAGTGAGCCCCCAACTTACGAGCAGTACTTC. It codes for CASSEPPTYEQYF.

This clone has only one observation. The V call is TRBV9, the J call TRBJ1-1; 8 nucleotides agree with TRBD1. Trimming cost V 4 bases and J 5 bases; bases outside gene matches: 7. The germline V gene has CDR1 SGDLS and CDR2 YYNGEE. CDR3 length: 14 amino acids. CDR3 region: CASSPRTGRTEAFF. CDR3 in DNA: TGTGCCAGCAGCCCCAGGACAGGGAGGACTGAAGCTTTCTTT.

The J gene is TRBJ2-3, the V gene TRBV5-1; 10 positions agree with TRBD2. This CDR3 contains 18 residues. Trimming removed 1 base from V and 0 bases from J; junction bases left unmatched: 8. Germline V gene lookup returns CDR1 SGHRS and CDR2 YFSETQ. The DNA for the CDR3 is TGCGCCAGCAGCTTGAGCCTAGCGGGGGCACGCAGCACAGATACGCAGTATTTT. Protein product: CASSLSLAGARSTDTQYF.

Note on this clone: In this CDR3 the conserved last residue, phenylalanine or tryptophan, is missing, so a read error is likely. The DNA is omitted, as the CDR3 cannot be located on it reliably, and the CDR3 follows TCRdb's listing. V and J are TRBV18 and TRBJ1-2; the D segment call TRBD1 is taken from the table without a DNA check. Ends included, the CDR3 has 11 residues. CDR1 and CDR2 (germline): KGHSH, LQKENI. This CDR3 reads CASSLRDTFDL.

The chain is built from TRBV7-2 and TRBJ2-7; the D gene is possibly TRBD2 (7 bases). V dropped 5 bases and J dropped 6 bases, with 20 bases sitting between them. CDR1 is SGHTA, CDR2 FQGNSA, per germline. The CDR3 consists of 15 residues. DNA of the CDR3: TGTGCCAGCAGCCCCTGGGGGGGCAGGGGAGGCGAGCAGTACTTC. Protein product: CASSPWGGRGGEQYF.

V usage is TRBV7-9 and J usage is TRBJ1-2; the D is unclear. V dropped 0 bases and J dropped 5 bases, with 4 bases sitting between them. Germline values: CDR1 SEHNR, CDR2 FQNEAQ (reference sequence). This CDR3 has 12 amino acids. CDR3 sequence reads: CASSLAEYGYTF. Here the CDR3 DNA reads TGTGCCAGCAGCTTAGCGGAGTATGGCTACACCTTC.

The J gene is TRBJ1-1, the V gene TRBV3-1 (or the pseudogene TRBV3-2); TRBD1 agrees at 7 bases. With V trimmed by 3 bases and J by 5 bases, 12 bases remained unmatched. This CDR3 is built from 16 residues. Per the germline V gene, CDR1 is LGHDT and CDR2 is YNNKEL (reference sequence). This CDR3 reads CASSHYGQERRTEAFF. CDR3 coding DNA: TGTGCCAGCAGCCACTACGGACAGGAGAGAAGGACTGAAGCTTTCTTT.

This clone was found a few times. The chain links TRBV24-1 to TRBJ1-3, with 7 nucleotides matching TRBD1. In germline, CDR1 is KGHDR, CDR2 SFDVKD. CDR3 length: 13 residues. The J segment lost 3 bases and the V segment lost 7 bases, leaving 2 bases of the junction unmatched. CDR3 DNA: TGTGCCACCAGAGGGACAGATGGAAACACCATATATTTT. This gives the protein CATRGTDGNTIYF.

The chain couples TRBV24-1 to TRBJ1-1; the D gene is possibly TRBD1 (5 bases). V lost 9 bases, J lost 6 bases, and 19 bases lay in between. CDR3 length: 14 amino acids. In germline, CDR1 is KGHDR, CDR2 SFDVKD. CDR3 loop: CATRGTQGGAEAFF. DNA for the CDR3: TGTGCCACCCGGGGAACTCAGGGAGGCGCTGAAGCTTTCTTT.

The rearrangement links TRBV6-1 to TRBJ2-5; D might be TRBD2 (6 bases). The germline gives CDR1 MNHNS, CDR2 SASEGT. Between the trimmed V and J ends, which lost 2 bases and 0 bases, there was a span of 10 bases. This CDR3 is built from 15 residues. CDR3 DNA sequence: TGTGCCAGCAGTGAAAACAGCGGGCACCAAGAGACCCAGTACTTC. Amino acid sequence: CASSENSGHQETQYF.

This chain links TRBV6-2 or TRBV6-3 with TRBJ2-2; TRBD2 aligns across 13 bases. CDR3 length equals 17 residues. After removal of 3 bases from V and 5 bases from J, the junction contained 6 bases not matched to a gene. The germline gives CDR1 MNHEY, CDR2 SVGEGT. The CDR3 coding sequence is TGTGCCAGCAGTTATACTAGCGGGGGGGCCAGGACCGGGGAGCTGTTTTTT. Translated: CASSYTSGGARTGELFF.

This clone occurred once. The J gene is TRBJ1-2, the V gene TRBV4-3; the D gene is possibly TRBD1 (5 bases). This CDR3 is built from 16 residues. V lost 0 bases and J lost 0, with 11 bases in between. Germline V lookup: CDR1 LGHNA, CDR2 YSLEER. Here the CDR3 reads CASSQEQGFPNYGYTF. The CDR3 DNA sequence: TGCGCCAGCAGCCAAGAGCAGGGATTTCCTAACTATGGCTACACCTTC.

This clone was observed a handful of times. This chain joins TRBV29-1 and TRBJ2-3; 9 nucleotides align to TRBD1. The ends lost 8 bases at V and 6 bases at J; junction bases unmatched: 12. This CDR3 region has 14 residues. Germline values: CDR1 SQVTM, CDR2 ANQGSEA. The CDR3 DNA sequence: TGCAGCCATGCCCCAGGGACAGGGCCTGATACGCAGTATTTT. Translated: CSHAPGTGPDTQYF.

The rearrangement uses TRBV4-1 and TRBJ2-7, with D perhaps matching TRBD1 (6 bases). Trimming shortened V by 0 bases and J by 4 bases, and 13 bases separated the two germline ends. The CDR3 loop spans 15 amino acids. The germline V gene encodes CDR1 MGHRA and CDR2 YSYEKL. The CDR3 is CASSQDPDSFYEQYF. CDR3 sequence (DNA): TGCGCCAGCAGCCAAGATCCGGACAGTTTTTACGAGCAGTACTTC.

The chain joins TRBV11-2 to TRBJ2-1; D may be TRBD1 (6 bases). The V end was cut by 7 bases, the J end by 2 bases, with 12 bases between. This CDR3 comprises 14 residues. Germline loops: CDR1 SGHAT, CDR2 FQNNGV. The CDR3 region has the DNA TGTGCCAGCAAGGACAGCAAAACCTACAATGAGCAGTTCTTC. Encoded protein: CASKDSKTYNEQFF.

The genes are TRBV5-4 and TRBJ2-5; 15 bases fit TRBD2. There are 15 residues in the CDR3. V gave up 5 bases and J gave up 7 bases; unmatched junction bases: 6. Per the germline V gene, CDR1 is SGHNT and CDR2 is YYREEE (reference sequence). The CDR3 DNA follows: TGTGCCAGCAGTTGGACTAGCGGGGGGGCGGGGACCCAGTACTTC. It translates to CASSWTSGGAGTQYF.

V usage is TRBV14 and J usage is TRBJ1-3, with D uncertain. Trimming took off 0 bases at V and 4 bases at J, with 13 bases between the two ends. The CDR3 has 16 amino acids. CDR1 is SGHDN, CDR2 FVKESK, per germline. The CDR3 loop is CASSQDGRYSGNTIYF. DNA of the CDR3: TGTGCCAGCAGCCAAGATGGGAGGTACTCGGGAAACACCATATATTTT.

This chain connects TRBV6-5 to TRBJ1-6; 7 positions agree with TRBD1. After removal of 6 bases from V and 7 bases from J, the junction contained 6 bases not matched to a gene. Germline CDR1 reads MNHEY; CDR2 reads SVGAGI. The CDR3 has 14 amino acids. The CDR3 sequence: CASRSGTENSPLHF. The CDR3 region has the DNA TGTGCCAGCAGGTCCGGGACAGAGAATTCACCCCTCCACTTT.

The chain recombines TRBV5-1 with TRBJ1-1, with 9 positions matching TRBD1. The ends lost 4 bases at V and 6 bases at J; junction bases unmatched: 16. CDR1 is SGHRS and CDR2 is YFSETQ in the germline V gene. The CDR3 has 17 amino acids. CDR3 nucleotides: TGCGCCAGCAGCCTCCTAGGACAGGGGATCGTTCCCCCTGAAGCTTTCTTT. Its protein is CASSLLGQGIVPPEAFF.

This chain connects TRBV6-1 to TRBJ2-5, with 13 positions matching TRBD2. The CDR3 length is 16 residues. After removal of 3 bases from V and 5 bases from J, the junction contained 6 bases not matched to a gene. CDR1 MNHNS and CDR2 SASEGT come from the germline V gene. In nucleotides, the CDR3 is TGTGCCAGCAGTGATCGACTAGCGGGGGGCCGGGAGACCCAGTACTTC. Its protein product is CASSDRLAGGRETQYF.

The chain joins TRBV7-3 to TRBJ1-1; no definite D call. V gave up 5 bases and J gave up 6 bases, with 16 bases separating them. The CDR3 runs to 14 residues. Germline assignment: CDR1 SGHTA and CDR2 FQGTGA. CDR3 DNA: TGTGCCAGCAGCCCACCCGGAGGGTCACCTGAAGCTTTCTTT. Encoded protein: CASSPPGGSPEAFF.

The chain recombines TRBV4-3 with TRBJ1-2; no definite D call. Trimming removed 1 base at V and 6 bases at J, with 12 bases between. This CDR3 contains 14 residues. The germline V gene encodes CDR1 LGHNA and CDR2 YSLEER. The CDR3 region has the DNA TGCGCCAGCAGCCAAGTTTTGTTAAGCGATGGCTACACCTTC. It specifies CASSQVLLSDGYTF.

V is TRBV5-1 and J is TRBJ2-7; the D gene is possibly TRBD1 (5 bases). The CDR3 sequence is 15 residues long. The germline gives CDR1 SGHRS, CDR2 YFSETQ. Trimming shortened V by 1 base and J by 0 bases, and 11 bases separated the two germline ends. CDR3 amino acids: CASSLYQGDSYEQYF. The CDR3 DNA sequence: TGCGCCAGCAGCTTGTACCAGGGTGACTCCTACGAGCAGTACTTC.

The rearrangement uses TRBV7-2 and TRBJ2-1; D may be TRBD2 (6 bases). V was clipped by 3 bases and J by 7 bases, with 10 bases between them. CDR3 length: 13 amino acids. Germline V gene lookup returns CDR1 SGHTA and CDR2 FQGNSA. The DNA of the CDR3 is TGTGCCAGCAGCTTCGTACTAGCTAATGAGCAGTTCTTC. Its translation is CASSFVLANEQFF. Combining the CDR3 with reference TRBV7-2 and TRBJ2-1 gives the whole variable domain GAGVSQSPSNKVTEKGKDVELRCDPISGHTALYWYRQSLGQGLEFLIYFQGNSAPDKSGLPSDRFSAERTGGSVSTLTIQRTQQEDSAVYLCASSFVLANEQFFGPGTRLTVL.

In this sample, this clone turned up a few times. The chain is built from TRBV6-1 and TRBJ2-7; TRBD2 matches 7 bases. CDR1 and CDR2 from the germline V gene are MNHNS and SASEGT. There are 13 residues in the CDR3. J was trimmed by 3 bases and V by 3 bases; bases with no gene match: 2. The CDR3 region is CASSERGSYEQYF. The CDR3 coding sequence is TGTGCCAGCAGTGAGCGGGGGAGCTACGAGCAGTACTTC.

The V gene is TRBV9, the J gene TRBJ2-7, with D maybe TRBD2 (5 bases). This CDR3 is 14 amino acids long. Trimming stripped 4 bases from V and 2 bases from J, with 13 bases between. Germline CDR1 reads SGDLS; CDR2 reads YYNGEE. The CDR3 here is CASSPRWETYEQYF. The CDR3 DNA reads TGTGCCAGCAGCCCCCGATGGGAGACCTACGAGCAGTACTTC.